This T cell receptor (beta chain) derives from a study of blood T cell repertoires in COVID-19. Overall study: The United States, Italy and Spain were the sources of the acute and convalescent COVID-19 samples. Sample material is recorded as cDNA or gDNA derived from T cells, B-cell-depleted T cells, or PBMCs.

Some clones are missing from TCRdb's copy, which holds only in-frame ones; the method was immunoSEQ multiplex PCR. The table records about 230,000 clones, roughly 82% of them present only once. Germline loops: CDR1 SGHTA, CDR2 FQGTGA. This CDR3 is 15 amino acids long. V was clipped by 1 base and J by 1 base; unmatched bases: 0. The sequenced sample consisted of peripheral blood. This clonotype was sampled from a middle-aged woman who had recovered from COVID-19. V gene TRBV7-3 combines with J gene TRBJ2-3; TRBD2 matches 9 bases. The CDR3: CASSLIAGGTDTQYF. The CDR3 DNA is TGTGCCAGCAGCTTAATAGCGGGGGGCACAGATACGCAGTATTTT.